This entry is about one T cell receptor (beta chain). This entry comes from a study of T cell changes during pregnancy in multiple sclerosis. Clones were read by immunoSEQ multiplex PCR, and TCRdb kept only the in-frame ones, dropping some. The repertoire holds more than 35,000 clones, with under 95% as singletons. The ends lost 7 bases at V and 3 bases at J; junction bases unmatched: 7. The CDR3 covers 14 residues. Germline V lookup: CDR1 SNHLY, CDR2 FYNNEI. The clonotype comes from a female donor in good health, enrolled as a control in a pregnancy study. The chain carries TRBV2 and TRBJ2-3; 7 bases are shared with TRBD1. Sequenced material: CD4+ T cells from peripheral blood mononuclear cells, taken in the third trimester of pregnancy. CDR3: CASKPGGVTDTQYF. CDR3 DNA sequence: TGTGCCAGCAAGCCAGGGGGTGTGACAGATACGCAGTATTTT.